The clone carrying this T cell receptor beta chain was detected ten times or more. The record originates from a study of T-cell memory formation after mild COVID-19. About the research overall: TCR clusters were largely donor specific.

V was clipped by 0 bases and J by 5 bases, with 16 bases between them. Germline lookup yields CDR1 DFQATT and CDR2 SNEGSKA (reference sequence). This CDR3 is 15 amino acids long. TCRdb re-called the 5' RACE reads with MiXCR, one entry per CDR3 protein. The sample lists about 190,000 distinct CDR3 sequences; around 20% were seen once. The clonotype originates from an adult woman who had mild COVID-19 (a few samples of this study predate the infection). Cell type and time point are not known. The J gene is TRBJ1-2, the V gene TRBV20-1, with D perhaps TRBD1 (5 bases). The specimen sequenced was PBMCs or a T cell subset sorted from them (not recorded which). In nucleotides, the CDR3 is TGCAGTGCTAGAGATCAGGGCAGGGTCGCGTATGGCTACACCTTC. It translates to CSARDQGRVAYGYTF.